The 26 T cell receptor beta chains below were found in one sample sequenced in a study of T cells after yellow fever vaccination (dated by TCRdb to between 2019 and 2020). The library was made by 5' RACE. The run used an Illumina HiSeq 2500. TCRdb trimmed public reads at Q25 via fastp, called clones via MiXCR and kept in-frame beta chains. Identical CDR3 proteins give one entry, which carries the most common genes and DNA. In all, the sample holds hundreds of thousands of distinct CDR3 sequences, and 9% to 15% of those were seen once. Together, the top ten hold 14% to 15% of the sample. The treatment or condition label on this specimen signifies: live attenuated yellow fever vaccine strain. The source material was PBMCs, sampled on the day of the yellow fever booster vaccination. The receptors shown here come from a man under 40 who received the YFV17D yellow fever vaccine.

This chain joins TRBV6-1 and TRBJ2-7; 9 nucleotides line up with TRBD1. Germline trimming cut 6 bases from V and 4 bases from J; bases unmatched to any gene: 7. Germline CDR1 is MNHNS and CDR2 is SASEGT. CDR3 size: 14 residues. This chain's CDR3 is CASSTRTGVYEQYF. CDR3 coding DNA: TGTGCCAGCAGCACCAGGACAGGGGTGTACGAGCAGTACTTC.

The chain uses TRBV28 and TRBJ2-3, with D possibly TRBD2 on 6 matching bases. Trimming stripped 7 bases from V and 1 base from J, with 15 bases between. This CDR3 is 15 amino acids long. CDR1 is MDHEN, CDR2 SYDVKM, per germline. The CDR3 loop reads CASTLPLAGTDTQYF. For the CDR3, the DNA is TGTGCCAGCACCCTTCCATTAGCGGGCACAGATACGCAGTATTTT.

This clonotype was picked up a small number of times. The rearrangement joins TRBV29-1 to TRBJ2-1; 8 bases line up with TRBD2. V was clipped by 6 bases and J by 0 bases; unmatched bases: 1. Germline V gene lookup returns CDR1 SQVTM and CDR2 ANQGSEA. This CDR3 has 13 amino acids. As DNA, the CDR3 is TGCAGCGTCGGGACTAGCTCCTACAATGAGCAGTTCTTC. It codes for CSVGTSSYNEQFF.

Here the CDR3 reads CASSHHGLAGVFQETQYF. The DNA for the CDR3 is TGTGCCAGCAGCCACCACGGACTAGCGGGAGTCTTCCAAGAGACCCAGTACTTC. The chain combines TRBV28 with TRBJ2-5; TRBD2 matches at 13 bases. With 6 bases clipped from V and 1 base from J, the junction kept 11 bases outside the gene matches. The CDR3 spans 18 residues. The V gene's germline CDR1 is MDHEN and CDR2 SYDVKM.

This clonotype was seen only a few times. V is TRBV12-5 and J is TRBJ1-5, with D maybe TRBD1 (5 bases). V shed 6 bases and J shed 4 bases, with 10 bases lying between them. The CDR3 runs to 13 residues. In germline, CDR1 is LGHNT, CDR2 FRNRAP. CDR3 sequence: CASGLDRNQPQHF. DNA of the CDR3: TGTGCTAGTGGCCTAGACAGAAATCAGCCCCAGCATTTT.

As regards this clonotype: Compared with germline, one end of the junction differs, possibly owing to a read error. The chain carries TRBV28 and TRBJ2-7; 8 nucleotides match TRBD1. Germline V CDR1 and CDR2: MDHEN, SYDVKM. This CDR3 is 11 amino acids long. CDR3 sequence reads: CASSSRGRRNF. CDR3 in DNA: TGTGCCAGCAGCTCCAGGGGGCGCAGGAACTTC.

The gene calls are TRBV7-4 and TRBJ2-3; 14 bases match TRBD2. This CDR3 contains 17 residues. CDR1 is SGHVT, CDR2 SQSDAQ, per germline. Germline trimming cut 8 bases from V and 5 bases from J; bases unmatched to any gene: 12. The CDR3 DNA follows: TGTGCCAGCCCGCCCCCCGGGACTAGCGGGAGAGGAGATACGCAGTATTTT. Translation: CASPPPGTSGRGDTQYF.

This clonotype was counted between two and nine times. The chain carries TRBV27 and TRBJ1-2; D is possibly TRBD1 (6 bases). The CDR3 has 15 amino acids. The V and J ends lost 0 bases and 3 bases respectively, with 11 bases between them. Germline loops: CDR1 MNHEY, CDR2 SMNVEV (reference sequence). CDR3 in DNA: TGTGCCAGCAGTTTATCGCCCCGGACAGACTATGGCTACACCTTC. Its protein product is CASSLSPRTDYGYTF.

This clonotype has just a few counts. The rearrangement joins TRBV12-3 or TRBV12-4 to TRBJ1-2; the D is unclear. This CDR3 region has 13 residues. Between the trimmed V and J ends, which lost 2 bases and 4 bases, there was a span of 8 bases. CDR3 in amino acids: CASSLYAGYGYTF. As DNA, the CDR3 is TGTGCCAGCAGTTTATACGCAGGCTATGGCTACACCTTC.

This clonotype came up once. The gene calls are TRBV28 and TRBJ2-7; no definite D call. V lost 4 bases to trimming and J lost 3 bases, with 7 bases between them. Germline V gene data show CDR1 as MDHEN and CDR2 as SYDVKM. This CDR3 is built from 12 residues. CDR3 protein: CASSSPRYEQYF. CDR3 DNA: TGTGCCAGCAGTTCCCCACGCTACGAGCAGTACTTC.

In this sample, this clonotype turned up a few times. The CDR3 loop is CAISDRTGGDNSPLHF. In nucleotides, the CDR3 is TGTGCCATCAGTGACCGGACAGGGGGCGATAATTCACCCCTCCACTTT. The chain has TRBV10-3 and TRBJ1-6; 11 bases fit TRBD1. The V gene end was trimmed by 3 bases and the J gene end by 5 bases; junction bases not matched to a gene: 3. This CDR3 is built from 16 residues. Per germline, CDR1 ENHRY and CDR2 SYGVKD.

The chain employs TRBV20-1 and TRBJ2-5; no clear D gene. The germline CDR1 and CDR2 sequences are DFQATT and SNEGSKA (reference sequence). The CDR3 has 13 amino acids. V was clipped by 3 bases and J by 3 bases, with 11 bases between them. DNA of the CDR3: TGCAGTGCTAGTTCGGTAGGAAAAGAGACCCAGTACTTC. This sequence encodes CSASSVGKETQYF.

V usage is TRBV7-2 and J usage is TRBJ1-1; no definite D call. The CDR3 sequence is 14 residues long. CDR1 and CDR2 (germline): SGHTA, FQGNSA. The V and J ends lost 5 bases and 1 base respectively, with 11 bases between them. DNA for the CDR3: TGTGCCAGCAGCCATAGGGAGGGGAACACTGAAGCTTTCTTT. It yields the protein CASSHREGNTEAFF.

As for this clonotype: Compared with germline, one end of the junction differs, possibly owing to a read error. The chain links TRBV20-1 to TRBJ2-1; D perhaps matches TRBD2 (5 bases). The CDR3 extends over 15 amino acids. Germline V gene data show CDR1 as DFQATT and CDR2 as SNEGSKA (reference sequence). The CDR3, as DNA: TGCAGTGCAAGAGGCGGGTCCGGTTGGTACAATGAGCAGTTCTTC. Protein product: CSARGGSGWYNEQFF.

The chain is built from TRBV20-1 and TRBJ2-3, with D tentatively TRBD2 (5 bases). Germline V lookup: CDR1 DFQATT, CDR2 SNEGSKA (reference sequence). V lost 3 bases to trimming and J lost 3 bases, with 16 bases between them. The CDR3 is 15 amino acids. The CDR3 DNA sequence: TGCAGTGCTAGCGGGATGGAGTCTTGGACAGATACGCAGTATTTT. The encoded protein is CSASGMESWTDTQYF.

The chain has TRBV29-1 and TRBJ1-2; D not resolved. The CDR3 consists of 13 residues. Trimming stripped 6 bases from V and 2 bases from J, with 13 bases between. From germline, CDR1 is SQVTM and CDR2 ANQGSEA. In DNA form, the CDR3 reads TGCAGCGTCACCACGGACGGGAACTATGGCTACACCTTC. It codes for CSVTTDGNYGYTF.

This clonotype was detected a few times. CDR3 DNA: TGTGCCAGCAGTGCCTACAGGGTCGGAGAGACCCAGTACTTC. Its protein product is CASSAYRVGETQYF. This chain uses TRBV12-3 or TRBV12-4 with TRBJ2-5; D possibly corresponds to TRBD1 (6 bases). The CDR3 loop spans 14 amino acids. Deletions cut 5 bases from V and 4 bases from J, with 14 bases between.

The chain recombines TRBV12-3 or TRBV12-4 with TRBJ2-2; D possibly corresponds to TRBD2 (7 bases). V was cut by 6 bases and J by 0 bases, with 14 bases left in between. This CDR3 has 16 amino acids. CDR3: CASSFGGASNTGELFF. DNA of the CDR3: TGTGCCAGCAGCTTTGGGGGGGCTTCGAACACCGGGGAGCTGTTTTTT.

The chain carries TRBV5-1 and TRBJ2-7, with 7 bases that match TRBD2. CDR3 length equals 15 residues. Germline V gene data show CDR1 as SGHRS and CDR2 as YFSETQ. After removal of 4 bases from V and 4 bases from J, the junction contained 11 bases not matched to a gene. CDR3 in DNA: TGCGCCAGCAGCCTCAGCGCGGGGGTGGCTTACGAGCAGTACTTC. Its translation: CASSLSAGVAYEQYF.

This clonotype appeared a few times. The chain carries TRBV3-1 and TRBJ2-7; 7 bases align to TRBD2. CDR1 is LGHDT, CDR2 YNNKEL, per germline (reference sequence). CDR3 size: 15 residues. Unmatched junction bases numbered 14, after V lost 7 bases and J lost 5 bases. The CDR3 is CASTPLGGSGNEQYF. The CDR3 coding sequence is TGTGCCAGCACGCCCCTGGGGGGGAGCGGTAACGAGCAGTACTTC.

This clonotype has a count of ten or more. This chain connects TRBV2 to TRBJ2-2; 11 nucleotides align to TRBD2. Germline V CDR1 and CDR2: SNHLY, FYNNEI. The CDR3 loop spans 16 amino acids. The J segment lost 0 bases and the V segment lost 8 bases, leaving 5 bases of the junction unmatched. The CDR3 sequence is CASGSGRATNTGELFF. CDR3 nucleotides: TGTGCCAGCGGTAGCGGGAGGGCCACGAACACCGGGGAGCTGTTTTTT.

There are many counts of this clonotype. The rearrangement joins TRBV29-1 to TRBJ2-7, with D perhaps TRBD1 (6 bases). Germline CDR1 is SQVTM and CDR2 is ANQGSEA. The CDR3 sequence is 14 residues long. Between the trimmed V and J ends, which lost 7 bases and 0 bases, there was a span of 16 bases. The CDR3 loop reads CSANSRDTSYEQYF. In DNA form, the CDR3 reads TGCAGCGCCAATTCCCGGGACACCTCCTACGAGCAGTACTTC.

The sample holds a few counts of this clonotype. This chain uses TRBV27 with TRBJ2-1; D unresolved. Germline loops: CDR1 MNHEY, CDR2 SMNVEV (reference sequence). Trimming pared 4 bases from V and 0 bases from J, leaving 13 bases between. There are 16 residues in the CDR3. The CDR3 nucleotides are TGTGCCAGCAGTTCTCTGGGAACTGCCTCCTACAATGAGCAGTTCTTC. This translates into CASSSLGTASYNEQFF.

J is TRBJ2-1 and V is TRBV7-2; the D is unclear. This CDR3 has 14 residues. CDR1 and CDR2 from the germline V gene are SGHTA and FQGNSA. V lost 3 bases and J lost 4, with 10 bases in between. CDR3 loop: CASSFYSTYNEQFF. In DNA form, the CDR3 reads TGTGCCAGCAGCTTTTATAGTACGTACAATGAGCAGTTCTTC.

This clonotype was seen only a few times. The genes are TRBV9 and TRBJ2-5, with D perhaps matching TRBD2 (6 bases). The CDR3 loop spans 15 amino acids. Deletions cut 0 bases from V and 2 bases from J, with 11 bases between. The germline gives CDR1 SGDLS, CDR2 YYNGEE. The CDR3 nucleotides read TGTGCCAGCAGCGTAGCTCCGGGACTTCAAGAGACCCAGTACTTC. Protein sequence: CASSVAPGLQETQYF.

This clonotype was recorded a few times. The chain is built from TRBV20-1 and TRBJ2-3, with D possibly TRBD2 on 6 matching bases. Trimming pared 3 bases from V and 0 bases from J, leaving 13 bases between. CDR3 length: 15 amino acids. CDR1 and CDR2 (germline): DFQATT, SNEGSKA (reference sequence). The CDR3 reads CSASPSSASTDTQYF. The CDR3 DNA reads as TGCAGTGCTAGTCCTTCTAGCGCGAGCACAGATACGCAGTATTTT.